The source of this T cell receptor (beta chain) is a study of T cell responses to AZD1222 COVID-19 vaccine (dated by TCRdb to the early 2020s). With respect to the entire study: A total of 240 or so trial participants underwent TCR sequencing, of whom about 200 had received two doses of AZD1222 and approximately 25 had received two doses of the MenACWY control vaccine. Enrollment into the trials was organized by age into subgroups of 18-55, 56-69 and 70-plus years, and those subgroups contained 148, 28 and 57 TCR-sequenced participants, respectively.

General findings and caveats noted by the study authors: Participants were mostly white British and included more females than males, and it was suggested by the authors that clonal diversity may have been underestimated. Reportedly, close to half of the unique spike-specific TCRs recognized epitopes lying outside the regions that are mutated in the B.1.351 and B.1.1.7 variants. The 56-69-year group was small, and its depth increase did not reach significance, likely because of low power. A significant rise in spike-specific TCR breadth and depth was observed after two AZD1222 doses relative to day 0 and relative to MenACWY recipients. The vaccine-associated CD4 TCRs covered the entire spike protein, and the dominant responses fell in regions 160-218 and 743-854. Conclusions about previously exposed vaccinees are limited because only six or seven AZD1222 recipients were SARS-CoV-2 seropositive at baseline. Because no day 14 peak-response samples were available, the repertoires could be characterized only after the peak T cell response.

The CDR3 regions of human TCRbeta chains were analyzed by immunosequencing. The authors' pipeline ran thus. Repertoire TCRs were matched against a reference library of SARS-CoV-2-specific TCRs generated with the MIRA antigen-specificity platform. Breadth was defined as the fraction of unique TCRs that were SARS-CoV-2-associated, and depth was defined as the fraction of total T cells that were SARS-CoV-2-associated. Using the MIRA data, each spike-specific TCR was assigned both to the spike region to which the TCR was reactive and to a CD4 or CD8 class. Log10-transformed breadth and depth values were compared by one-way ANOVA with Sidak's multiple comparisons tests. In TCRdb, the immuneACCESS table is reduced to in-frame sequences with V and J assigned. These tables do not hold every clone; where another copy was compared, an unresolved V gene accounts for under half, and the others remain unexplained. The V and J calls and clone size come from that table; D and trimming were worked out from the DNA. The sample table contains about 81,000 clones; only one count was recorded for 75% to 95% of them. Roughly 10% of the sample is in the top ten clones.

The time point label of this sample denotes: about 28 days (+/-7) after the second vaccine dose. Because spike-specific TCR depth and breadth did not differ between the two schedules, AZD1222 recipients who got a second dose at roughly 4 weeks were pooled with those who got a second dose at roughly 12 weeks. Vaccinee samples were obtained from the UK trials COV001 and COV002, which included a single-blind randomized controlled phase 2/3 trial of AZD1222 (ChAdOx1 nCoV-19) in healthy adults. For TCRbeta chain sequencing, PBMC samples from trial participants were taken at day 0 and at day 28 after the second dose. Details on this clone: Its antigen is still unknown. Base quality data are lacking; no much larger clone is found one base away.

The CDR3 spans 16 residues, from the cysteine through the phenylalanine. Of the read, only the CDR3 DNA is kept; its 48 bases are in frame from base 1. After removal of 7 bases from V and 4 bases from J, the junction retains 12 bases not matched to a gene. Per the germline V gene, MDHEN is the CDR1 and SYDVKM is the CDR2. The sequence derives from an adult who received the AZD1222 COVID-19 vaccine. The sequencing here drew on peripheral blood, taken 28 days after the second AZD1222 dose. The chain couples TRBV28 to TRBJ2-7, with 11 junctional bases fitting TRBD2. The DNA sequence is TGTGCCAGCACCCTCACCGGGCTAGCGGGAGGTTACGAGCAGTACTTC. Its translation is CASTLTGLAGGYEQYF.